A selection of T cell receptor beta chains follows, all from one sample in a study of regulatory T cells in long-lasting Graves disease. TCRdb ran MiXCR on the multiplex PCR reads and lists one entry per CDR3 protein. Altogether roughly 380,000 distinct CDR3 sequences are present, roughly a sixth being singletons, with the ten largest covering 22%. Sample: peripheral blood mononuclear cells (PBMCs), taken at new diagnosis, from a patient treated with antithyroid drugs. The receptors come from a female donor with Graves disease. The CDR3 runs from the conserved cysteine through the conserved F or W. A D gene is named only where the DNA matches it firmly. Where a row states a size, it is once, few, many or the class of an expanded clone; other rows omit it.

j_call v_call clone_size d_call cdr3_aa cdr3_nt
TRBJ1-5 TRBV24-1 . . CATEGTPNINQPQHF TGTGCCACCGAGGGGACACCAAATATCAATCAGCCCCAGCATTTT
TRBJ2-5 TRBV24-1 many TRBD2 CATSDASGSETQYF TGTGCCACCAGTGACGCTAGCGGGAGTGAGACCCAGTACTTC
TRBJ1-5 TRBV20-1 many . CSARQINQPQHF TGCAGTGCTAGACAGATCAATCAGCCCCAGCATTTT
TRBJ2-7 TRBV20-1 many TRBD2 CSARRAFRGRTYEQYF TGCAGTGCTAGGAGGGCCTTCCGCGGGAGAACCTACGAGCAGTACTTC
TRBJ1-1 TRBV20-1 many . CSAILGAFF TGCAGTGCTATCCTTGGAGCTTTCTTT
TRBJ2-1 TRBV5-6 many . CASSDNFEQSF TGTGCCAGCTCGGACAATTTTGAGCAGTCCTTC
TRBJ2-5 TRBV6-1 many TRBD1 CASRDRGGRETQYF TGTGCCAGCAGAGACAGGGGAGGAAGAGAGACCCAGTACTTC
TRBJ2-1 TRBV4-1 . . CASGQGGDPNEQFF TGCGCCAGCGGACAAGGGGGGGATCCCAATGAGCAGTTCTTC
TRBJ2-1 TRBV6-1 many TRBD2 CASSGFSGNGNEQFF TGTGCCAGCAGTGGCTTTAGCGGGAACGGCAATGAGCAGTTCTTC
TRBJ2-2 TRBV7-2 many TRBD1 CASSLEYRGNGELFF TGTGCCAGCAGCTTAGAGTACAGGGGGAACGGGGAGCTGTTTTTT
TRBJ1-1 TRBV5-6 many . CASSLVDRNTEAFF TGTGCCAGCAGCCTCGTCGACAGGAACACTGAAGCTTTCTTT
TRBJ1-5 TRBV4-1 many . CASSQVTPTANQPQHF TGCGCCAGCAGCCAAGTTACCCCGACAGCTAATCAGCCCCAGCATTTT
TRBJ2-1 TRBV3-1 . . CASSQGSWQFF TGTGCCAGCAGCCAAGGGTCCTGGCAGTTCTTC
TRBJ1-4 TRBV7-9 few . CASSLVLGEKLFF TGTGCCAGCAGCTTAGTCCTAGGTGAAAAACTGTTTTTT
TRBJ2-1 TRBV12-3/TRBV12-4 many . CASSFGGLPYNEQFF TGTGCCAGCAGTTTTGGCGGGTTACCCTACAATGAGCAGTTCTTC
TRBJ1-1 TRBV20-1 . TRBD1 CSARDRRGFDEAFF TGCAGTGCTAGAGATCGCAGGGGGTTTGATGAAGCTTTCTTT
TRBJ1-5 TRBV6-2/TRBV6-3 many . CASKDGFSNQPQHF TGTGCCAGCAAGGACGGTTTTAGCAATCAGCCCCAGCATTTT
TRBJ2-7 TRBV20-1 few TRBD2 CSAALGGKYEQYF TGCAGTGCTGCCCTCGGGGGGAAGTACGAGCAGTACTTC
TRBJ1-1 TRBV27 many . CASSLQGDRAFF TGTGCCAGCAGTTTACAGGGTGATCGAGCTTTCTTT
TRBJ2-7 TRBV6-1 many . CASRRRDGAAYEQYF TGTGCCAGCAGGCGGCGGGATGGGGCAGCCTACGAGCAGTACTTC
TRBJ2-1 TRBV27 many TRBD2 CASSFRGVAYNEQFF TGTGCCAGCAGTTTTCGGGGGGTGGCTTACAATGAGCAGTTCTTC
TRBJ2-4 TRBV6-2/TRBV6-3 few TRBD1 CASRSGTANIQYF TGTGCCAGCAGGTCCGGGACAGCAAACATTCAGTACTTC
TRBJ2-5 TRBV27 many . CASGRRGQKQETQYF TGTGCCAGCGGTAGACGTGGACAGAAACAAGAGACCCAGTACTTC
TRBJ1-2 TRBV7-9 . TRBD1 CASSLQQGKGYTF TGTGCCAGCAGCTTACAACAGGGGAAGGGCTACACCTTC
TRBJ2-2 TRBV12-3/TRBV12-4 many . CASSLVHRATGELFF TGTGCCAGCAGTTTGGTTCACAGGGCGACGGGGGAGCTGTTTTTT
TRBJ1-1 TRBV12-3/TRBV12-4 . . CASSFWAGANTEAFF TGTGCCAGCAGTTTTTGGGCGGGAGCAAACACTGAAGCTTTCTTT
TRBJ2-3 TRBV5-6 many . CASSPSVAMAQYF TGTGCCAGCAGCCCCTCGGTGGCGATGGCGCAGTATTTT
TRBJ2-7 TRBV2 many . CASGLYEQYF TGTGCCAGCGGACTCTACGAGCAGTACTTC
TRBJ2-5 TRBV5-1 many TRBD2 CASSLQFGLAYQETQYF TGCGCCAGCAGCTTGCAGTTCGGACTAGCTTACCAAGAGACCCAGTACTTC
TRBJ2-1 TRBV13 many TRBD1 CASSFGQGTYNEQFF TGTGCCAGCAGCTTTGGACAGGGGACCTACAATGAGCAGTTCTTC
TRBJ2-2 TRBV5-1 many . CASSLNPGSHTGELFF TGCGCCAGCAGTCTTAATCCAGGGTCCCACACCGGGGAGCTGTTTTTT
TRBJ2-3 TRBV5-1 . TRBD1 CASRVPGQGLTQYF TGCGCCAGCAGGGTCCCGGGACAGGGTCTAACGCAGTATTTT
TRBJ2-2 TRBV6-9 many . CASSYSKPAGPGELFF TGTGCCAGCAGTTACTCGAAACCGGCAGGGCCCGGGGAGCTGTTTTTT
TRBJ2-1 TRBV4-3 . . CASSQDTAYSSYNEQFF TGCGCCAGCAGCCAAGATACGGCGTACAGCTCCTACAATGAGCAGTTCTTC
TRBJ1-5 TRBV5-1 . . CASSFFSLGGWGNQPQHF TGCGCCAGCAGCTTTTTTAGTCTCGGGGGATGGGGCAATCAGCCCCAGCATTTT
TRBJ2-1 TRBV12-3/TRBV12-4 . TRBD1 CASRTRTGEQFF TGTGCCAGCAGGACACGGACAGGTGAGCAGTTCTTC
TRBJ2-3 TRBV5-1 many . CASSLESATLTDTQYF TGCGCCAGCAGCCTGGAGAGCGCCACCCTCACAGATACGCAGTATTTT
TRBJ2-5 TRBV29-1 many . CSVARYSQETQYF TGCAGCGTTGCACGGTACAGCCAAGAGACCCAGTACTTC
TRBJ2-1 TRBV20-1 many . CSASSLKSSYNEQFF TGCAGTGCTAGTAGCCTGAAGAGCTCCTACAATGAGCAGTTCTTC
TRBJ2-2 TRBV7-6 many . CASTYRGPNTGELFF TGTGCCAGCACCTACCGGGGGCCAAACACCGGGGAGCTGTTTTTT